The 31 T cell receptor beta chains below were found in one sample sequenced in a study of identical twins. TCRdb re-called the 5' RACE reads with MiXCR, one entry per CDR3 protein. The sample shows hundreds of thousands of distinct CDR3 sequences, roughly 6% of them seen only once. The sequenced sample was naive T cells sorted from blood. Every receptor here comes from a man between 18 and 35 years old in good health.

The J gene is TRBJ2-7, the V gene TRBV4-1, with TRBD2 as a possible D gene (6 bases). The germline V gene has CDR1 MGHRA and CDR2 YSYEKL. CDR3 size: 15 residues. The V and J ends lost 4 bases and 3 bases respectively, with 16 bases between them. The CDR3 here is CASSLTGLGNYEQYF. In DNA form, the CDR3 reads TGCGCCAGCAGCCTGACGGGACTGGGAAACTACGAGCAGTACTTC.

Ten or more counts support this clonotype. The chain uses TRBV15 and TRBJ2-1; D perhaps matches TRBD2 (5 bases). The germline V gene encodes CDR1 LNHNV and CDR2 YYDKDF (reference sequence). V lost 4 bases, J lost 9 bases, and 10 bases lay in between. This CDR3 spans 12 amino acids. Written as DNA, the CDR3 is TGTGCCACCAGCACAGTCGCGGGTGAGCAGTTCTTC. This codes for CATSTVAGEQFF. The whole variable domain, remainder taken from reference TRBV15 and TRBJ2-1, is DAMVIQNPRYQVTQFGKPVTLSCSQTLNHNVMYWYQQKSSQAPKLLFHYYDKDFNNEADTPDNFQSRRPNTSFCFLDIRSPGLGDTAMYLCATSTVAGEQFFGPGTRLTVL.

This clonotype was counted a few times. The chain is built from TRBV15 and TRBJ2-1; D possibly corresponds to TRBD2 (6 bases). Trimming shortened V by 0 bases and J by 8 bases, and 14 bases separated the two germline ends. Germline assignment: CDR1 LNHNV and CDR2 YYDKDF (reference sequence). CDR3 length equals 15 residues. CDR3 amino acids: CATSRELGTSDEQFF. The CDR3 DNA sequence: TGTGCCACCAGCAGAGAACTCGGGACTTCCGATGAGCAGTTCTTC.

At least ten counts were recorded for this clonotype. The rearrangement links TRBV20-1 to TRBJ2-3; unclear D gene. V lost 2 bases, J lost 0 bases, and 6 bases lay in between. The CDR3 has 13 residues. Germline V gives CDR1 DFQATT, CDR2 SNEGSKA (reference sequence). The CDR3 region has the DNA TGCAGTGCTAGACCTTCTAGCACAGATACGCAGTATTTT. This gives the protein CSARPSSTDTQYF.

This sequence joins TRBV30 and TRBJ2-4; tentatively, D is TRBD2 (7 bases). CDR3 length: 17 residues. From germline, CDR1 is GTSNPN and CDR2 SVGIG (reference sequence). V shed 8 bases and J shed 3 bases, with 26 bases lying between them. CDR3 amino acids: CALSAWGREWGKNIQYF. The CDR3 DNA follows: TGTGCCCTTAGCGCCTGGGGGCGGGAGTGGGGCAAAAACATTCAGTACTTC.

In nucleotides, the CDR3 is TGCAGCGTTGTTAAAAACACCGGGGAGCTGTTTTTT. Translating it yields CSVVKNTGELFF. The gene calls are TRBV29-1 and TRBJ2-2, with D unclear. With 4 bases removed from V and 2 bases from J, the gap between germline ends came to 5 bases. Germline V CDR1 and CDR2: SQVTM, ANQGSEA. The CDR3 contains 12 residues.

Ten or more counts support this clonotype. The chain links TRBV28 to TRBJ2-1; the match to TRBD2 covers 13 bases. The CDR3 runs 16 residues. The trim removed 6 bases at V and 9 bases at J, leaving 11 bases unmatched. CDR1 MDHEN and CDR2 SYDVKM come from the germline V gene. The CDR3 region has the DNA TGTGCCAGCAGGCCCTCCGGGACTAGCGGGACGACTGAGCAGTTCTTC. Its protein product is CASRPSGTSGTTEQFF.

The rearrangement links TRBV6-4 to TRBJ2-3, with TRBD2 identical over 8 bases. This CDR3 is built from 15 residues. The V gene's germline CDR1 is MRHNA and CDR2 SNTAGT. V lost 0 bases, J lost 4 bases, and 3 bases stayed unmatched. In DNA form, the CDR3 reads TGTGCCAGCAGTGACTCGGGACTAGGGGCAGATACGCAGTATTTT. Amino acids: CASSDSGLGADTQYF.

This chain connects TRBV19 to TRBJ2-5; no clear D gene. The CDR3 extends over 15 amino acids. Deletions cut 4 bases from V and 0 bases from J, with 12 bases between. Germline assignment: CDR1 LNHDA and CDR2 SQIVND (reference sequence). Written as DNA, the CDR3 is TGTGCCAGTAGTACCTCGACACAGTACCAAGAGACCCAGTACTTC. As protein: CASSTSTQYQETQYF. Full variable domain (rest looked up from reference TRBV19 and TRBJ2-5): DGGITQSPKYLFRKEGQNVTLSCEQNLNHDAMYWYRQDPGQGLRLIYYSQIVNDFQKGDIAEGYSVSREKKESFPLTVTSAQKNPTAFYLCASSTSTQYQETQYFGPGTRLLVL.

The V and J genes are TRBV28 and TRBJ1-2; possible D gene TRBD1, 6 bases. V gave up 1 base and J gave up 11 bases, with 14 bases separating them. This CDR3 has 13 amino acids. The germline V gene encodes CDR1 MDHEN and CDR2 SYDVKM. CDR3 sequence (DNA): TGTGCCAGCAGTTTATTGTTCGGGCAGGGGTACACCTTC. Translating gives CASSLLFGQGYTF.

The chain uses TRBV6-2 or TRBV6-3 and TRBJ2-7; 8 nucleotides match TRBD1. CDR1 is MNHEY and CDR2 is SVGEGT in the germline V gene. J was trimmed by 3 bases and V by 7 bases; bases with no gene match: 8. The CDR3 runs to 14 residues. The chain's CDR3 is CASTRTGSYYEQYF. In DNA form, the CDR3 reads TGTGCCAGCACCCGGACAGGGAGTTACTACGAGCAGTACTTC.

The chain has TRBV10-3 and TRBJ2-3; a weak D match, TRBD2 (7 bases). The V and J ends lost 6 bases and 0 bases respectively, with 13 bases between them. The CDR3 contains 15 residues. Germline V lookup: CDR1 ENHRY, CDR2 SYGVKD. The CDR3 DNA follows: TGTGCCATCAGGGAAGGGGGGGGAAGCACAGATACGCAGTATTTT. Translating gives CAIREGGGSTDTQYF.

This clonotype has a count of ten or more. The CDR3 region is CASSTTGRYEQYF. The DNA of the CDR3 is TGTGCCAGCAGCACCACAGGGAGGTACGAGCAGTACTTC. The rearrangement uses TRBV7-9 and TRBJ2-7; D tentatively reads TRBD1 or TRBD2 (6 bases each). The germline V gene has CDR1 SEHNR and CDR2 FQNEAQ (reference sequence). This CDR3 has 13 residues. Trimming removed 5 bases from V and 4 bases from J, with 12 bases in between. The entire variable domain, with the rest obtained from reference TRBV7-9 and TRBJ2-7, is as follows: DTGVSQNPRHKITKRGQNVTFRCDPISEHNRLYWYRQTLGQGPEFLTYFQNEAQLEKSRLLSDRFSAERPKGSFSTLEIQRTEQGDSAMYLCASSTTGRYEQYFGPGTRLTVT.

This clonotype was counted only a few times. V usage is TRBV3-1 and J usage is TRBJ1-2, with a tentative D call TRBD1 (5 bases). There are 15 residues in the CDR3. V lost 0 bases and J 4 bases, leaving 12 bases between the germline ends. CDR1 and CDR2 from the germline V gene are LGHDT and YNNKEL (reference sequence). The CDR3 sequence is CASSQDINRFYGYTF. CDR3 coding DNA: TGTGCCAGCAGCCAAGATATCAACAGGTTCTATGGCTACACCTTC.

There are many counts of this clonotype. This chain links TRBV29-1 with TRBJ2-3; the D gene is possibly TRBD1 (5 bases). CDR3 size: 15 residues. The germline V and J ends were trimmed by 3 bases and 2 bases, with 15 bases remaining between them. Germline-derived CDR1 and CDR2 are SQVTM and ANQGSEA. In nucleotides, the CDR3 is TGCAGCGTTGAGGGGCTTATAAACCTCACAGATACGCAGTATTTT. Amino acid sequence: CSVEGLINLTDTQYF.

Remarks on this clonotype: A much larger clone sits a single nucleotide away, making a read error possible. The missing conserved phenylalanine or tryptophan at the end of this CDR3 makes a read error likely. This chain joins TRBV2 and TRBJ2-7, with D perhaps TRBD1 (5 bases). The CDR3 contains 16 residues. V gave up 2 bases and J gave up 0 bases, with 14 bases separating them. CDR1 is SNHLY and CDR2 is FYNNEI in the germline V gene. The CDR3 DNA reads TGTGCCAGCAGTGAATTGAAGACAGCCAGCTCCTACGAGCAGTACTAC. It yields the protein CASSELKTASSYEQYY.

This clonotype was observed at least ten times. The V call is TRBV28, the J call TRBJ1-5; the D is unclear. Germline CDR1 and CDR2: MDHEN and SYDVKM. This CDR3 comprises 13 residues. Trimming cost V 8 bases and J 8 bases, with 16 bases left between them. The CDR3 nucleotides are TGTGCCAGCCGTAATCCAGGCGGGGAGCCCCAGCATTTT. Translating gives CASRNPGGEPQHF.

In this sample, this clonotype turned up many times. The chain joins TRBV6-1 to TRBJ2-6; D call uncertain. The germline CDR1 and CDR2 sequences are MNHNS and SASEGT. The V end lost 6 bases, the J end lost 0 bases, and 9 bases lay between the germline ends. This CDR3 is 15 amino acids long. In DNA, the CDR3 is TGTGCCAGCAGCAAACACCCCTCTGGGGCCAACGTCCTGACTTTC. Translation gives CASSKHPSGANVLTF.

CDR3 residues: CSARSIIGGTGGKNEQFF. DNA for the CDR3: TGCAGTGCTAGATCCATCATAGGGGGTACAGGGGGCAAAAATGAGCAGTTCTTC. This sequence joins TRBV20-1 and TRBJ2-1, with 9 nucleotides matching TRBD1. Germline-derived CDR1 and CDR2 are DFQATT and SNEGSKA (reference sequence). The CDR3 runs to 18 residues. V shed 2 bases and J 7 bases; nucleotides not matched to a gene: 18.

This clonotype was counted between two and nine times. The chain uses TRBV11-2 and TRBJ2-1; the D is unclear. Germline CDR1 and CDR2: SGHAT and FQNNGV. The CDR3 spans 13 residues. V lost 4 bases to trimming and J lost 15 bases, with 19 bases between them. The DNA of the CDR3 is TGTGCCAGCAGCTCCCGGGCTAAAGGTTATCGGTTCTTC. Amino acid sequence: CASSSRAKGYRFF.

The chain combines TRBV5-6 with TRBJ2-1, with D possibly being TRBD2 (5 bases). CDR3 length: 13 residues. V shed 5 bases and J shed 9 bases, with 15 bases lying between them. Germline values: CDR1 SGHDT, CDR2 YYEEEE. The CDR3 DNA sequence: TGTGCCAGCAGAGGCCGAGGGTTTGGTGAGCAGTTCTTC. Translating it yields CASRGRGFGEQFF.

Ten or more counts support this clonotype. This chain joins TRBV20-1 and TRBJ2-5; no clear D. The germline V and J ends were trimmed by 0 bases and 8 bases, with 16 bases remaining between them. The germline CDR1 and CDR2 sequences are DFQATT and SNEGSKA (reference sequence). This CDR3 contains 14 residues. CDR3 amino acids: CSARDTRRGRTQYF. CDR3 sequence (DNA): TGCAGTGCTAGAGATACGCGACGAGGTCGAACCCAGTACTTC.

This clonotype appeared many times. The chain joins TRBV15 to TRBJ2-1; TRBD2 might be the D (5 bases). This CDR3 spans 18 amino acids. CDR1 and CDR2 (germline): LNHNV, YYDKDF (reference sequence). Trimming took off 1 base at V and 0 bases at J, with 16 bases between the two ends. DNA for the CDR3: TGTGCCACCAGCAGAGGGGCTAGCAACCGAAGCTCCTACAATGAGCAGTTCTTC. Protein product: CATSRGASNRSSYNEQFF.

There are many counts of this clonotype. The V call is TRBV4-1, the J call TRBJ1-5; 7 bases agree with TRBD1. V shed 4 bases and J 7 bases; nucleotides not matched to a gene: 10. Germline V gene sequence: CDR1 MGHRA, CDR2 YSYEKL. This CDR3 comprises 15 residues. CDR3 sequence: CASSLLDREGQPQHF. The CDR3 DNA reads as TGCGCCAGCAGCCTCCTCGACAGGGAAGGCCAGCCCCAGCATTTT.

This clonotype was seen at least ten times. The chain employs TRBV9 and TRBJ2-2; no clear D gene. The germline gives CDR1 SGDLS, CDR2 YYNGEE. V lost 3 bases to trimming and J lost 5 bases, with 5 bases between them. The CDR3 length is 12 residues. The CDR3 sequence: CASSEATGELFF. CDR3 sequence (DNA): TGTGCCAGCAGCGAGGCTACCGGGGAGCTGTTTTTT.

This clonotype has at least ten counts. The V call is TRBV10-3, the J call TRBJ2-1, with D possibly being TRBD1 (5 bases). The V end was cut by 8 bases, the J end by 9 bases, with 11 bases between. The CDR3 is 11 amino acids. The germline CDR1 and CDR2 sequences are ENHRY and SYGVKD. CDR3 in amino acids: CAILRGAEQFF. The CDR3 DNA is TGTGCCATCCTTAGGGGCGCTGAGCAGTTCTTC.

This clonotype was seen more than once but under ten times. The rearrangement links TRBV11-2 to TRBJ1-2, with 10 positions matching TRBD1. V shed 0 bases and J 6 bases; nucleotides not matched to a gene: 13. The CDR3 is made up of 18 amino acids. Germline CDR1 is SGHAT and CDR2 is FQNNGV. In DNA form, the CDR3 reads TGTGCCAGCAGCTTAGATTGGAGACAGGGGGCTCGTGGGGATGGCTACACCTTC. This gives the protein CASSLDWRQGARGDGYTF.

This clonotype turned up a few times. The chain links TRBV28 to TRBJ1-6; D uncertain. With 6 bases removed from V and 3 bases from J, the gap between germline ends came to 9 bases. Germline V gene sequence: CDR1 MDHEN, CDR2 SYDVKM. CDR3 length equals 14 residues. CDR3: CASSQRGYNSPLHF. The CDR3 DNA is TGTGCCAGCAGCCAGCGGGGCTATAATTCACCCCTCCACTTT.

This clonotype was counted between two and nine times. The rearrangement joins TRBV12-3 or TRBV12-4 to TRBJ1-2, with D unresolved. V was pared by 6 bases and J by 5 bases, with 10 bases between. The CDR3 is 12 residues long. The CDR3 loop is CASSPRTYGYTF. CDR3 in DNA: TGTGCCAGCAGCCCTCGTACATATGGCTACACCTTC.

This clonotype was picked up many times. The chain joins TRBV28 to TRBJ1-1, with 7 nucleotides matching TRBD1. Germline V gene data show CDR1 as MDHEN and CDR2 as SYDVKM. The CDR3 is 14 residues long. Losses at the gene ends were 2 bases for V and 6 bases for J; bases not matched to a gene: 6. Here the CDR3 reads CASSLQTGKSEAFF. The CDR3 DNA is TGTGCCAGCAGTTTACAGACAGGGAAATCTGAAGCTTTCTTT.

This clonotype was seen more than once but under ten times. This chain connects TRBV7-9 to TRBJ1-6; D remains unclear. The length of the CDR3 is 16 residues. Germline V gene data show CDR1 as SEHNR and CDR2 as FQNEAQ (reference sequence). Trimming left V 5 bases short and J 2 bases short, with 13 bases between. The CDR3 is CASSLVGATYNSPLHF. The CDR3 nucleotides read TGTGCCAGCAGCCTTGTAGGAGCCACCTATAATTCACCCCTCCACTTT.